This T cell receptor beta chain stems from a study of shared clonotypes between healthy human individuals. Study-wide results and caveats: Non-shared clonotypes displayed generation probabilities falling below those of clonotypes present in all four donors.

Worth noting for this clone: Its antigen remains unidentified.

The assay was immunoSEQ multiplex PCR, and TCRdb's table has in-frame clones only and misses some. Seen here are over a million clones, around three quarters observed once, and the top ten hold approximately 0.56%. CDR1 is SGHRS, CDR2 YFSETQ, per germline. V lost 4 bases and J 6 bases, leaving 20 bases between the germline ends. This CDR3 comprises 16 residues. The genes are TRBV5-1 and TRBJ2-1, with D possibly matching TRBD2 (5 bases). Sequencing used memory CD4+ T cells from PBMCs. Subset defined: CD45RA-negative fraction. This TCR came from a man between 18 and 29 years old in good health. Some clones in this sample may be carry-over from other donors' samples. CDR3 protein: CASSKETSILVNEQFF. In nucleotides, the CDR3 is TGCGCCAGCAGCAAAGAAACTAGTATTTTAGTCAATGAGCAGTTCTTC.